Sequencing of this T cell receptor beta chain was carried out in a study of monozygotic twins with inflammatory bowel disease. Germline V gene data show CDR1 as SGHNT and CDR2 as YENEEA. CDR3 length equals 16 residues. TCRdb reanalyzed the 5' RACE reads, giving one entry per CDR3 protein sequence and no DNA. Its clone listing holds approximately 100,000 distinct CDR3 sequences. The rearrangement uses TRBV11-3 and TRBJ2-3; TCRdb names TRBD1, which stays unverified in the absence of DNA. The TCR sequence derives from a human donor with ulcerative colitis or Crohn's disease, or a healthy co-twin of an affected twin (not recorded which). Specimen: blood. CDR3 residues: CASSPTGGVGQDTQYF.